The clone carrying this T cell receptor (beta chain) was found many times. Its target is unknown. The data derive from a study of read filtering for tumor transcriptome and immune sequencing. As for the study in general: R-ISS stage counts were about eight for I, approximately 16 for II, 7 for III. General study results and limits: This fraction held mixed bone marrow immune cells after CD138-negative sorting.

Every patient had bone marrow sampled while the disease was active. The library was built from around 0.4 ug RNA with molecular barcoded adaptors for alpha/delta and beta/gamma chains. MiXCR was run by TCRdb on the reads, yielding one entry per CDR3 protein. Counted here are roughly 130,000 distinct CDR3 sequences, 10% to 15% occurring once; the ten biggest clones make up approximately 11%. V dropped 4 bases and J dropped 3 bases, with 13 bases sitting between them. CDR3 length: 15 residues. Per the germline V gene, CDR1 is MNHEY and CDR2 is SVGAGI. This TCR was recovered from a donor at least 40 years old with multiple myeloma. The sequencing sample was made of a population of CD138-negative cells sorted from bone marrow. The J gene is TRBJ2-1, the V gene TRBV6-5; D tentatively fits TRBD1 or TRBD2 (5 bases each). CDR3 sequence reads: CASSLFPGRYNEQFF. CDR3 coding DNA: TGTGCCAGCAGTTTATTCCCGGGACGCTACAATGAGCAGTTCTTC.